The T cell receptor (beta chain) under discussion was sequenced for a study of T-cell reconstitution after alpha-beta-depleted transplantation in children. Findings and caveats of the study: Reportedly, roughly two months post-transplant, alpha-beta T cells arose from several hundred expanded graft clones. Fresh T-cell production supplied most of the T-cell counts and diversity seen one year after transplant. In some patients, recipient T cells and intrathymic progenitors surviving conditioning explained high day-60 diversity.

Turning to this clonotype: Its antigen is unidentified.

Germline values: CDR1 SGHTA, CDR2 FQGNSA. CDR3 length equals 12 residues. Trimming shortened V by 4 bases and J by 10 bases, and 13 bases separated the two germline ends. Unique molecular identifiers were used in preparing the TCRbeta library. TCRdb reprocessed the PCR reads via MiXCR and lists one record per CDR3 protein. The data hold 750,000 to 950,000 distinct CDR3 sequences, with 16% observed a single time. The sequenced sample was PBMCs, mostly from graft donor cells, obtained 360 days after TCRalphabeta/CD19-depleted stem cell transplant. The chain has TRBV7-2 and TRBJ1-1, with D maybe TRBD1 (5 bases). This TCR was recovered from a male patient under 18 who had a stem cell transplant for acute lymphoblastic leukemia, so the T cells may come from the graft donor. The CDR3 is CASSSGLIGAFF. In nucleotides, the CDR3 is TGTGCCAGCAGCTCGGGACTAATTGGAGCTTTCTTT.